The 20 T cell receptor beta chains below all came from one sample that was sequenced in a study of blood T cell repertoires in COVID-19. Clones were read by immunoSEQ multiplex PCR, and TCRdb kept only the in-frame ones, dropping some. The sample carries some 360,000 clones, 80% to 90% recorded once. Sequencing was carried out using peripheral blood. These receptors originate from a woman aged 55-69 years with COVID-19, enrolled during active disease.

The chain employs TRBV3-1 (or the pseudogene TRBV3-2) and TRBJ2-3, with D perhaps TRBD1 (7 bases). CDR1 and CDR2 (germline): LGHDT, YNNKEL (reference sequence). The CDR3 extends over 13 amino acids. The V end lost 2 bases, the J end lost 12 bases, and 15 bases lay between the germline ends. The CDR3 nucleotides are TGTGCCAGCAGCCAATCGGCGGGGACAGTACAGTATTTT. This codes for CASSQSAGTVQYF.

The chain employs TRBV5-1 and TRBJ1-2; 10 nucleotides match TRBD1. V was clipped by 4 bases and J by 8 bases; unmatched bases: 14. This CDR3 is 16 amino acids long. CDR1 is SGHRS and CDR2 is YFSETQ in the germline V gene. CDR3 bases: TGCGCCAGCAGCCTGGGGCCAGAGACAGGGGGCGGCGGCTACACCTTC. Translating it yields CASSLGPETGGGGYTF. Full variable domain (rest looked up from reference TRBV5-1 and TRBJ1-2): KAGVTQTPRYLIKTRGQQVTLSCSPISGHRSVSWYQQTPGQGLQFLFEYFSETQRNKGNFPGRFSGRQFSNSRSEMNVSTLELGDSALYLCASSLGPETGGGGYTFGSGTRLTVV.

This chain uses TRBV19 with TRBJ2-7, with no clear D. The CDR3 has 15 residues. The V gene lost 5 bases and the J gene lost 2 bases, with 16 bases spanning the gap. CDR1 and CDR2 from the germline V gene are LNHDA and SQIVND (reference sequence). This CDR3 reads CASSSGRNRPYEQYF. DNA for the CDR3: TGTGCCAGTAGTTCTGGCAGGAACCGACCCTACGAGCAGTACTTC.

The sample holds one count of this clone. J is TRBJ2-7 and V is TRBV19; no definite D call. Germline CDR1 is LNHDA and CDR2 is SQIVND (reference sequence). The germline V and J ends were trimmed by 1 base and 5 bases, with 12 bases remaining between them. The CDR3 length is 14 residues. CDR3 loop: CASSIVAGPNEQYF. The DNA of the CDR3 is TGTGCCAGTAGTATAGTCGCAGGCCCCAACGAGCAGTACTTC.

This chain uses TRBV6-5 with TRBJ1-6; 7 nucleotides align to TRBD1. Germline values: CDR1 MNHEY, CDR2 SVGAGI. The CDR3 consists of 14 residues. With 2 bases clipped from V and 5 bases from J, the junction kept 0 bases outside the gene matches. CDR3 amino acids: CASSYTGDNSPLHF. In DNA, the CDR3 is TGTGCCAGCAGTTACACAGGGGATAATTCACCCCTCCACTTT.

V gene TRBV6-2 or TRBV6-3 combines with J gene TRBJ1-2; TRBD1 matches at 7 bases. CDR1 MNHEY and CDR2 SVGEGT come from the germline V gene. CDR3 size: 16 residues. Trimming removed 2 bases from V and 2 bases from J; junction bases left unmatched: 8. This CDR3 is CASSYHGTAINYGYTF. CDR3 nucleotides: TGTGCCAGCAGTTACCACGGGACAGCGATAAACTATGGCTACACCTTC.

J is TRBJ2-5 and V is TRBV6-5; D is unresolved. There are 11 residues in the CDR3. Trimming left V 7 bases short and J 2 bases short, with 5 bases between. Per the germline V gene, CDR1 is MNHEY and CDR2 is SVGAGI. CDR3 nucleotide sequence: TGTGCCAGCAAAACACAAGAGACCCAGTACTTC. It yields the protein CASKTQETQYF.

The gene calls are TRBV7-9 and TRBJ2-1, with 8 bases matching TRBD2. V dropped 0 bases and J dropped 9; count of bases not matched to a gene: 10. Germline assignment: CDR1 SEHNR and CDR2 FQNEAQ (reference sequence). This CDR3 comprises 16 residues. This CDR3 reads CASSLAGGGPHAEQFF. Here the CDR3 DNA reads TGTGCCAGCAGCTTAGCGGGCGGGGGGCCTCACGCTGAGCAGTTCTTC.

CDR3 nucleotide sequence: TGCGCCAGCAGCCAAGTGGGGGGTCCTGAAAAACTGTTTTTT. Translating it yields CASSQVGGPEKLFF. The chain has TRBV4-1 and TRBJ1-4; the D gene is possibly TRBD1 (5 bases). V was cut by 1 base and J by 7 bases, with 10 bases left in between. Looked up from germline, CDR1 is MGHRA and CDR2 is YSYEKL. The CDR3 runs to 14 residues.

This rearrangement joins TRBV29-1 to TRBJ2-1; 9 bases are shared with TRBD1. V gave up 5 bases and J gave up 10 bases; unmatched junction bases: 9. This CDR3 contains 13 residues. Germline V gene lookup returns CDR1 SQVTM and CDR2 ANQGSEA. For the CDR3, the DNA is TGCAGCGTTCAGGGACAGGGTTCGCGAGAGCAGTTCTTC. This codes for CSVQGQGSREQFF.

The chain links TRBV6-6 to TRBJ2-7; 8 nucleotides agree with TRBD1. V lost 5 bases, J lost 4 bases, and 19 bases stayed unmatched. The CDR3 contains 18 residues. Per germline, CDR1 MNHNY and CDR2 SVGAGI (reference sequence). The CDR3 nucleotides read TGTGCCAGCAGTCATGGACAGGGCCCTACGAGCAGTCCTTACGAGCAGTACTTC. This codes for CASSHGQGPTSSPYEQYF.

The chain joins TRBV5-1 to TRBJ1-3, with no clear D. The germline V and J ends were trimmed by 4 bases and 0 bases, with 5 bases remaining between them. The CDR3 covers 13 residues. Germline-derived CDR1 and CDR2 are SGHRS and YFSETQ. The DNA of the CDR3 is TGCGCCAGCAGCGTCGGCTCTGGAAACACCATATATTTT. Translating it yields CASSVGSGNTIYF.

The CDR3 loop is CASRTVGRGTDTQYF. CDR3 DNA sequence: TGCGCCAGCAGAACTGTGGGCCGTGGCACAGATACGCAGTATTTT. J is TRBJ2-3 and V is TRBV5-1; D unclear. Germline V gene lookup returns CDR1 SGHRS and CDR2 YFSETQ. V lost 5 bases, J lost 1 base, and 14 bases lay in between. The CDR3 is 15 amino acids.

A few counts support this clone. The rearrangement uses TRBV19 and TRBJ1-5; 8 nucleotides align to TRBD1. Germline V gene data show CDR1 as LNHDA and CDR2 as SQIVND (reference sequence). The CDR3 spans 16 residues. The ends lost 7 bases at V and 3 bases at J; junction bases unmatched: 11. CDR3 residues: CASIGGDRGYNQPQHF. In DNA form, the CDR3 reads TGTGCCAGTATAGGGGGCGACAGGGGTTACAATCAGCCCCAGCATTTT.

The chain links TRBV10-3 to TRBJ2-3; 12 bases align to TRBD1. The length of the CDR3 is 15 residues. The germline V gene has CDR1 ENHRY and CDR2 SYGVKD. The V and J ends lost 7 bases and 4 bases, in that order; junction bases with no gene match: 6. DNA for the CDR3: TGTGCCATCAAACCGGGACAGGGGGCTTCAGATACGCAGTATTTT. Amino acids: CAIKPGQGASDTQYF.

The chain links TRBV7-2 to TRBJ1-5; D is unresolved. CDR3 length equals 15 residues. Looked up from germline, CDR1 is SGHTA and CDR2 is FQGNSA. V was shortened by 2 bases and J by 3 bases, with 11 bases between the two germline ends. Written as DNA, the CDR3 is TGTGCCAGCAGCTTATATGGGAGGACCAATCAGCCCCAGCATTTT. Amino acids: CASSLYGRTNQPQHF.

V usage is TRBV6-5 and J usage is TRBJ2-7, with D maybe TRBD1 (5 bases). This CDR3 has 13 residues. CDR1 is MNHEY, CDR2 SVGAGI, per germline. V lost 5 bases and J lost 2, with 10 bases in between. CDR3 nucleotides: TGTGCCAGCAGTCGACAGTATCCCTACGAGCAGTACTTC. It encodes CASSRQYPYEQYF.

V usage is TRBV14 and J usage is TRBJ1-3; D call uncertain. V shed 1 base and J shed 4 bases, with 11 bases lying between them. Germline V CDR1 and CDR2: SGHDN, FVKESK. The CDR3 has 15 residues. In nucleotides, the CDR3 is TGTGCCAGCAGCCAAGTATCTTTTCCGGGAAACACCATATATTTT. This encodes CASSQVSFPGNTIYF.

J is TRBJ1-2 and V is TRBV6-5; TRBD1 aligns across 9 bases. Germline lookup yields CDR1 MNHEY and CDR2 SVGAGI. Trimming took 5 bases from V and 1 from J; bases not matched to a gene: 5. The CDR3 has 15 residues. The CDR3 sequence: CASSKQGARNYGYTF. In DNA form, the CDR3 reads TGTGCCAGCAGTAAACAGGGGGCACGTAACTATGGCTACACCTTC.

The chain has TRBV10-2 and TRBJ2-3; the D is unclear. This CDR3 has 11 amino acids. Trimming took 4 bases from V and 4 from J, leaving 3 bases between them. Germline V gene data show CDR1 as WSHSY and CDR2 as SAAADI. The CDR3 coding sequence is TGCGCCAGCAGTGCTCCAGATACGCAGTATTTT. Protein: CASSAPDTQYF.